A single T cell receptor (beta chain) is shown here with its context. This sample stems from a study of T cells in Graves' hyperthyroidism and ophthalmopathy. Patients with ophthalmopathy all had a Clinical Activity Score of at least 3, a NOSPECS grade of at least 4 and duration under 3 months. An approximately 10 ml volume of fresh peripheral blood provided the PBMCs. Amplification of TCR beta CDR3 regions was performed using RNA transcripts as template. With the HTBI primer set, the TCR CDR3 went through a first round of RT-PCR. Each CDR3 protein gets one entry after TCRdb re-called the multiplex PCR reads with MiXCR. Of roughly 350,000 distinct CDR3 sequences in the sample, roughly 13% were seen once. The sequenced material came from blood. This TCR derives from a woman between 40 and 50 years old with Graves' ophthalmopathy.

Written as DNA, the CDR3 is TGTGCCAGCAGTTTCTTGGCCGGCAATCAGCCCCAGCATTTT. Its protein is CASSFLAGNQPQHF. The chain employs TRBV28 and TRBJ1-5; D is unresolved. The ends were cut back, 3 bases at V and 2 bases at J, with 8 bases in the middle. The CDR3 extends over 14 amino acids. The V gene's germline CDR1 is MDHEN and CDR2 SYDVKM.